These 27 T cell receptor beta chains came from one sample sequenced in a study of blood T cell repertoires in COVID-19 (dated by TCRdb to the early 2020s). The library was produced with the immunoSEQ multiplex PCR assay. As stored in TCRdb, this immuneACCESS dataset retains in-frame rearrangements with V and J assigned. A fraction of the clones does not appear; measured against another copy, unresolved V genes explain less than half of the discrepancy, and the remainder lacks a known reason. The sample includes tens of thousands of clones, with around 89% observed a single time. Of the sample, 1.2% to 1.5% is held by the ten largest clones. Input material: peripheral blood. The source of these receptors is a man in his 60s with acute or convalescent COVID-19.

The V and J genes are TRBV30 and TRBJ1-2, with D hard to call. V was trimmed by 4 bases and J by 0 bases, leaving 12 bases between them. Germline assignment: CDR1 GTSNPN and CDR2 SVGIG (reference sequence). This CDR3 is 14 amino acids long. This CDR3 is CAWTRSPANYGYTF. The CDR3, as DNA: TGTGCCTGGACTCGGAGCCCCGCTAACTATGGCTACACCTTC.

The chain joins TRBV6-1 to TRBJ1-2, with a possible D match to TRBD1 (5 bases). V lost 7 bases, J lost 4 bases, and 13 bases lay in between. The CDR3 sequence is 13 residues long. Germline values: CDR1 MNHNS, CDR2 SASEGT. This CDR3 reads CASTGGRAYGYTF. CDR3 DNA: TGTGCCAGCACCGGCGGCAGGGCCTATGGCTACACCTTC.

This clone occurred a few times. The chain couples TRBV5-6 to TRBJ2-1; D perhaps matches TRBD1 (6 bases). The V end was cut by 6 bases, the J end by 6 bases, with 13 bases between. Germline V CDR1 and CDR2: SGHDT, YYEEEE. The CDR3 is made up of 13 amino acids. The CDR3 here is CASILQGFNEQFF. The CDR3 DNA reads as TGTGCCAGCATCCTACAGGGTTTCAATGAGCAGTTCTTC.

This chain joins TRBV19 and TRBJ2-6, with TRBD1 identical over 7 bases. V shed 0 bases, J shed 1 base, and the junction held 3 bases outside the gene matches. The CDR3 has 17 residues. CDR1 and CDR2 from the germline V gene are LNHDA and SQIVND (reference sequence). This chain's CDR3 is CASSIDAGGSGANVLTF. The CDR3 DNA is TGTGCCAGTAGTATAGATGCAGGGGGATCTGGGGCCAACGTCCTGACTTTC.

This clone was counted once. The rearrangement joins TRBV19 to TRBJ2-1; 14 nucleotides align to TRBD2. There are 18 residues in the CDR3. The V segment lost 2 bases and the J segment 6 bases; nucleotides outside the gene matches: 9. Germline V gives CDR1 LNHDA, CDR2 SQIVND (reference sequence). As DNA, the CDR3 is TGTGCCAGTAGTATACGAAGACTAGCGGGAGGGGGGGGCAATGAGCAGTTCTTC. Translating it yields CASSIRRLAGGGGNEQFF.

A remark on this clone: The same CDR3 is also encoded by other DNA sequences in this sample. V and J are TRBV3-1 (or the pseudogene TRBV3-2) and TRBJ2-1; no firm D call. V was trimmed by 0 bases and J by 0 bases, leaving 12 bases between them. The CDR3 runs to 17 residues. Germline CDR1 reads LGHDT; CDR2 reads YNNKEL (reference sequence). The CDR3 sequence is CASSQEASPSSYNEQFF. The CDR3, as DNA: TGTGCCAGCAGCCAAGAGGCCAGTCCAAGCTCCTACAATGAGCAGTTCTTC.

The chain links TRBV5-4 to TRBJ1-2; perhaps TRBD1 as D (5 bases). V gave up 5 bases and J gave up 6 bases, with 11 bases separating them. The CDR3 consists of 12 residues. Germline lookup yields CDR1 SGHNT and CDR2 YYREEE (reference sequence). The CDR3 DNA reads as TGTGCCAGCAGGCCTGACAGTAATGGCTACACCTTC. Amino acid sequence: CASRPDSNGYTF.

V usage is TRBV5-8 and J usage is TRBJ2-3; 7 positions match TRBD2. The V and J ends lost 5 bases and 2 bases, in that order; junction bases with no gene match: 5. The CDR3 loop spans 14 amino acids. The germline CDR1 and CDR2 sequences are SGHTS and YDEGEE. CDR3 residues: CASRGRGTTDTQYF. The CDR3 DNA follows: TGTGCCAGCAGAGGGCGGGGGACCACAGATACGCAGTATTTT.

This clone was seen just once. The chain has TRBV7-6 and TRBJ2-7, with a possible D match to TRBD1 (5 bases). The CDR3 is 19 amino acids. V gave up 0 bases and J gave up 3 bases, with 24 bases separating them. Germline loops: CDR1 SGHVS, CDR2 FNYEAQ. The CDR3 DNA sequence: TGTGCCAGCAGCTTAGCGCGTGCCAGGGTAGGTCAATCTGGCTACGAGCAGTACTTC. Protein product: CASSLARARVGQSGYEQYF.

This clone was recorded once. CDR3 coding DNA: TGTGCCAGCAATCTTGTCACTTGGTACCAAGAGACCCAGTACTTC. Protein: CASNLVTWYQETQYF. The chain employs TRBV7-2 and TRBJ2-5; D remains unclear. The CDR3 spans 15 residues. Germline CDR1 SGHTA, CDR2 FQGNSA. The V end lost 7 bases, the J end lost 0 bases, and 15 bases lay between the germline ends.

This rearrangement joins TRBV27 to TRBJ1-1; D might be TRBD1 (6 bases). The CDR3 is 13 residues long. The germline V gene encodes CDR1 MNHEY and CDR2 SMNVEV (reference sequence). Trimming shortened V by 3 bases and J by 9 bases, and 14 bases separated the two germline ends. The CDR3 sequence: CASSFEQGYQAFF. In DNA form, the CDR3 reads TGTGCCAGCAGTTTCGAACAGGGTTATCAAGCTTTCTTT.

The CDR3 region has the DNA TGTGCCAGCAGCCCCGGGACAGCAAGCTATGGCTACACCTTC. Translated, it gives CASSPGTASYGYTF. V gene TRBV9 combines with J gene TRBJ1-2; the match to TRBD1 covers 7 bases. V trimming: 4 bases; J trimming: 4 bases; junction bases outside the gene matches: 7. The CDR3 spans 14 residues. Germline loops: CDR1 SGDLS, CDR2 YYNGEE.

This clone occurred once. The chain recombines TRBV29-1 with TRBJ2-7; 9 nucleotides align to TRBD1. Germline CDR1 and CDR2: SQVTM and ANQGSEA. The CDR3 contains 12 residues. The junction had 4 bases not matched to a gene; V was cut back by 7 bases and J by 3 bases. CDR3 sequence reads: CSAGQGYYEQYF. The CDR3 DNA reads TGCAGCGCGGGACAGGGATACTACGAGCAGTACTTC.

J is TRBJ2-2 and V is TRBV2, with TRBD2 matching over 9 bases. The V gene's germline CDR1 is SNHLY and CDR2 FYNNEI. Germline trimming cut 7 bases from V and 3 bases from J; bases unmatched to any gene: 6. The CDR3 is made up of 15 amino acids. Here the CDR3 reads CASKRLADYTGELFF. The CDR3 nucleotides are TGTGCCAGCAAAAGACTAGCGGACTACACCGGGGAGCTGTTTTTT.

Here the CDR3 reads CASSSPGTGELFF. The DNA for the CDR3 is TGTGCCAGTAGTAGTCCGGGAACCGGGGAGCTGTTTTTT. This chain links TRBV19 with TRBJ2-2; D is possibly TRBD2 (5 bases). The V end lost 4 bases, the J end lost 5 bases, and 8 bases lay between the germline ends. Per germline, CDR1 LNHDA and CDR2 SQIVND (reference sequence). This CDR3 region has 13 residues. Based on the CDR3 plus reference TRBV19 and TRBJ2-2, the full variable domain is DGGITQSPKYLFRKEGQNVTLSCEQNLNHDAMYWYRQDPGQGLRLIYYSQIVNDFQKGDIAEGYSVSREKKESFPLTVTSAQKNPTAFYLCASSSPGTGELFFGEGSRLTVL.

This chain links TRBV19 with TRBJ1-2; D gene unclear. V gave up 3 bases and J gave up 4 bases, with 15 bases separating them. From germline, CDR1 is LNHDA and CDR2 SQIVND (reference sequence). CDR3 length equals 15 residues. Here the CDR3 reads CASSIPGFNLYGYTF. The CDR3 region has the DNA TGTGCCAGTAGTATTCCCGGGTTTAACCTCTATGGCTACACCTTC. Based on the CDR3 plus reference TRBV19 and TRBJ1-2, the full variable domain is DGGITQSPKYLFRKEGQNVTLSCEQNLNHDAMYWYRQDPGQGLRLIYYSQIVNDFQKGDIAEGYSVSREKKESFPLTVTSAQKNPTAFYLCASSIPGFNLYGYTFGSGTRLTVV.

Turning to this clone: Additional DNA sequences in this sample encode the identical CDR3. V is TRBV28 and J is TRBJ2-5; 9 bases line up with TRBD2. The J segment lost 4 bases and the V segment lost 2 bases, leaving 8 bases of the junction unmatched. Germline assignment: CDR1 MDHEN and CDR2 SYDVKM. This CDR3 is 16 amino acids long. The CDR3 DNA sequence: TGTGCCAGCAGTTTAGCGGGAGGGCGTCAAGGAGAGACCCAGTACTTC. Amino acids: CASSLAGGRQGETQYF.

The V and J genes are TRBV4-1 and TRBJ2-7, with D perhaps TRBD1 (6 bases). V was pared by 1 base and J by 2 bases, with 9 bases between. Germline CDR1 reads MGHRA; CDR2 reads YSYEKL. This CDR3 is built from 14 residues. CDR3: CASSQGGGAYEQYF. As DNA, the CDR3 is TGCGCCAGCAGCCAAGGAGGGGGAGCCTACGAGCAGTACTTC.

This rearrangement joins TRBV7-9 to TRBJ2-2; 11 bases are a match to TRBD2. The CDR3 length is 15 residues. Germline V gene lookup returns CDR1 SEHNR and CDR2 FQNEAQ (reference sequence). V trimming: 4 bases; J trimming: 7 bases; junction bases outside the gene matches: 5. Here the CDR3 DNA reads TGTGCCAGCAGCTCCCTAGCGGGAGGAGGCGGGGAGCTGTTTTTT. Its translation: CASSSLAGGGGELFF.

This CDR3 reads CASSLQGGADTQYF. The CDR3 DNA follows: TGTGCCAGCAGCCTACAGGGAGGGGCAGATACGCAGTATTTT. V and J are TRBV7-2 and TRBJ2-3, with D maybe TRBD2 (7 bases). Trimming removed 5 bases at V and 4 bases at J, with 13 bases between. The germline V gene has CDR1 SGHTA and CDR2 FQGNSA. This CDR3 has 14 residues.

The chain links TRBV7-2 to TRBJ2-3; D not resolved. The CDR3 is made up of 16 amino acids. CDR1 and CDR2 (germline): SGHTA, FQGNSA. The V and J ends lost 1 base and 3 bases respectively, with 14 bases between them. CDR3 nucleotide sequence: TGTGCCAGCAGCTTAGAGCCCGGCCTGAGGACAGATACGCAGTATTTT. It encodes CASSLEPGLRTDTQYF.

CDR3 amino acids: CAISARTGNNEKLFF. DNA of the CDR3: TGTGCCATCAGTGCTCGGACGGGAAATAATGAAAAACTGTTTTTT. The chain joins TRBV10-3 to TRBJ1-4; D is ambiguous. The CDR3 covers 15 residues. CDR1 and CDR2 (germline): ENHRY, SYGVKD. The V end was cut by 4 bases, the J end by 4 bases, with 13 bases between.

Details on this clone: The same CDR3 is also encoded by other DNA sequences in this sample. CDR3 protein: CASSLSQGMNTEAFF. The CDR3 DNA follows: TGTGCCAGCAGTTTATCACAGGGAATGAACACTGAAGCTTTCTTT. The chain carries TRBV27 and TRBJ1-1, with a weak D call TRBD1 (6 bases). The length of the CDR3 is 15 residues. Trimming removed 0 bases from V and 0 bases from J, with 8 bases in between. Germline CDR1 and CDR2: MNHEY and SMNVEV (reference sequence).

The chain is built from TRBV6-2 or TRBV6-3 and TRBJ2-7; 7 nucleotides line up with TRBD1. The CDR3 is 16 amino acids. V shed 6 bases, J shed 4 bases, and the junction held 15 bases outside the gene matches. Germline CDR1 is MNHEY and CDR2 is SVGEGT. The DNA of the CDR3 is TGTGCCAGCAGCTCTATCCCCCGGGACAGAGGATACGAGCAGTACTTC. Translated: CASSSIPRDRGYEQYF.

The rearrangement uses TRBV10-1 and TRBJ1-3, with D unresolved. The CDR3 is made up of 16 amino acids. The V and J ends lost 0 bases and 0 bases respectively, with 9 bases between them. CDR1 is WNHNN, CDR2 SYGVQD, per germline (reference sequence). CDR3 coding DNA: TGCGCCAGCAGTGAGTCGAAGACAAACTCTGGAAACACCATATATTTT. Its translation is CASSESKTNSGNTIYF.

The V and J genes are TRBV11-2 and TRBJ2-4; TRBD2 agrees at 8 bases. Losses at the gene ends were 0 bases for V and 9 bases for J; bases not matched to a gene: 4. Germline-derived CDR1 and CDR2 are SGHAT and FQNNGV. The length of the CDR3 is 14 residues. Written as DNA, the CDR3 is TGTGCCAGCAGCTTAGAGTCCCTAGCGGGCATTCAGTACTTC. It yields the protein CASSLESLAGIQYF. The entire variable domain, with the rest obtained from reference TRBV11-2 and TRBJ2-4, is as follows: EAGVAQSPRYKIIEKRQSVAFWCNPISGHATLYWYQQILGQGPKLLIQFQNNGVVDDSQLPKDRFSAERLKGVDSTLKIQPAKLEDSAVYLCASSLESLAGIQYFGAGTRLSVL.

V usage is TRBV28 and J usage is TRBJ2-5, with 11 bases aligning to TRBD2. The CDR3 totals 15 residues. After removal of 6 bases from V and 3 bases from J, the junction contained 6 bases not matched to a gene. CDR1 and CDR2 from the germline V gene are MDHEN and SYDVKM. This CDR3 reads CASSQRLAGKETQYF. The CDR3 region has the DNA TGTGCCAGCAGCCAGAGACTAGCGGGAAAAGAGACCCAGTACTTC. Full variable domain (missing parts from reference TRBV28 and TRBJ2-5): DVKVTQSSRYLVKRTGEKVFLECVQDMDHENMFWYRQDPGLGLRLIYFSYDVKMKEKGDIPEGYSVSREKKERFSLILESASTNQTSMYLCASSQRLAGKETQYFGPGTRLLVL.